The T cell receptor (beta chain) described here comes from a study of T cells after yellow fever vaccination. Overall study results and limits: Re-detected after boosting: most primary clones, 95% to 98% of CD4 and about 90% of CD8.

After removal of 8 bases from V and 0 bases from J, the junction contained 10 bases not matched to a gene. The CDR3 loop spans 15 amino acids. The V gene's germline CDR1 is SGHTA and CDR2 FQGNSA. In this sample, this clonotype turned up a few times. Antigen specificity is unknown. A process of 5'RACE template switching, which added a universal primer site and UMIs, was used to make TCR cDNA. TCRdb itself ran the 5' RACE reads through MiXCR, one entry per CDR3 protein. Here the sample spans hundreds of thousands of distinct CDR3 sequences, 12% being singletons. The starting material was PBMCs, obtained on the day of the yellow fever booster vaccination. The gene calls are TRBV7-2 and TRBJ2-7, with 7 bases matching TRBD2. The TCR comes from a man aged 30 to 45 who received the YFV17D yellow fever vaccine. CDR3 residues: CASARLAEVSYEQYF. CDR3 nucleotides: TGTGCCAGCGCTCGGCTAGCGGAGGTCTCCTACGAGCAGTACTTC.